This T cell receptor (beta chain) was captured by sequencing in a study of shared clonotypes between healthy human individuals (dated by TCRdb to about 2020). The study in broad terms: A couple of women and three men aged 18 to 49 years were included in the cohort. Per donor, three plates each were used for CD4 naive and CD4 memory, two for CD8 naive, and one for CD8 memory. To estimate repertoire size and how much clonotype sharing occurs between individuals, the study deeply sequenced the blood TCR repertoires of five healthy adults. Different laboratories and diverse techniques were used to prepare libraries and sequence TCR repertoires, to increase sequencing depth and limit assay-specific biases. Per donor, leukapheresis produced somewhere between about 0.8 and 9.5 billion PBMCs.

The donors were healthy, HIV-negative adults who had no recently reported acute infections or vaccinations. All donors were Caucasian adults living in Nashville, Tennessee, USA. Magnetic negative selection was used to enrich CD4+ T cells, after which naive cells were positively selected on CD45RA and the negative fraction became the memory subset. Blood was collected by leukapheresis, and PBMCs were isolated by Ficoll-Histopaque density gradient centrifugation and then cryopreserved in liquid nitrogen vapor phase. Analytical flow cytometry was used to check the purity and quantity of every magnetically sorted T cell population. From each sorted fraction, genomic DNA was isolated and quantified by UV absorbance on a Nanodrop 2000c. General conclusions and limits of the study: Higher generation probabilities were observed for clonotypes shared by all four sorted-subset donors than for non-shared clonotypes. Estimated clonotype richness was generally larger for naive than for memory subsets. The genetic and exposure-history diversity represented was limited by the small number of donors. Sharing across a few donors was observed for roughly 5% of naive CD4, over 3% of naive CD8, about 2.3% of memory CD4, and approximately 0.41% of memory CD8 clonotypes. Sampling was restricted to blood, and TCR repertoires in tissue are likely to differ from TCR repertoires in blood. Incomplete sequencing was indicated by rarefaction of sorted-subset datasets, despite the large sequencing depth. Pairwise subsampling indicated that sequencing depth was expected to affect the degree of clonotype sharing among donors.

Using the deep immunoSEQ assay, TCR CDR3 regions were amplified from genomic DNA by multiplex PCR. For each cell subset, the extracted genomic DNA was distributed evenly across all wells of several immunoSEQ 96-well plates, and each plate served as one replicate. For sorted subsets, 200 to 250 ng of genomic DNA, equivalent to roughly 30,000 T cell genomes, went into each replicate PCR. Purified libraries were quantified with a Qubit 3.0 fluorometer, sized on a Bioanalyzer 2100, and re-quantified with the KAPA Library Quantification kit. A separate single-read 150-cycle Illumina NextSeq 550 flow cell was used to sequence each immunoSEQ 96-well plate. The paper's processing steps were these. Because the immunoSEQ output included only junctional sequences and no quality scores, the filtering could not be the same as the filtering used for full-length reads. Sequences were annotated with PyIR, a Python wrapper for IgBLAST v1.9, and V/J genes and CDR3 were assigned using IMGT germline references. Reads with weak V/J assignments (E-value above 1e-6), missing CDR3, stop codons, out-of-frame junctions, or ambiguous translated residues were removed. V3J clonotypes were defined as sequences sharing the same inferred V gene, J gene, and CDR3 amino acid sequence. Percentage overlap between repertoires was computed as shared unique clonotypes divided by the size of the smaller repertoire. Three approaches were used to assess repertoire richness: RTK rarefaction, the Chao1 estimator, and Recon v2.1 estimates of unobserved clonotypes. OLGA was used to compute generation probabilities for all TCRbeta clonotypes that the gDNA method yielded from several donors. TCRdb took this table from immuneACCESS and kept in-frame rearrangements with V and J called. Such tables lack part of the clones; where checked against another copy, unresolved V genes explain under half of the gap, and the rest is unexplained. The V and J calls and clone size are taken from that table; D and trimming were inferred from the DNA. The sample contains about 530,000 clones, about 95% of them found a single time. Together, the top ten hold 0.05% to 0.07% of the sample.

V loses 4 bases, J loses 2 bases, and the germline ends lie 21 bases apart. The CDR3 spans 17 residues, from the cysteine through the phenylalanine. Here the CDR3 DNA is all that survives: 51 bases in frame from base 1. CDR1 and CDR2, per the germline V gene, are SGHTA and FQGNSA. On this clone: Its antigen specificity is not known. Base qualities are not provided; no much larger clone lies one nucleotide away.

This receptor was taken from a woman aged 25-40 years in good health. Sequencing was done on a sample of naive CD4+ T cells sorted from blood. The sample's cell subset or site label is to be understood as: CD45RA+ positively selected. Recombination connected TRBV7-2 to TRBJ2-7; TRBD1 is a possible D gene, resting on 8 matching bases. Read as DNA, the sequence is TGTGCCAGCAGCTCAGGGGGCGGGAGTACCCTCCCCTACGAGCAGTACTTC. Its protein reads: CASSSGGGSTLPYEQYF.